This T cell receptor beta chain was sequenced during a study of T cell responses to AZD1222 COVID-19 vaccine. Trimming pared 5 bases from V and 4 bases from J, leaving 24 bases between. This CDR3 is 18 amino acids long. Germline CDR1 and CDR2: SGHVS and FQNEAQ. Produced via immunoSEQ multiplex PCR; TCRdb's table is partial and in-frame only. The table records under 150,000 clones, roughly 90% of them present only once. Worth noting for this clone: Its antigen is not known.

General study findings and limits: Among those given AZD1222, only five to seven were seropositive at baseline. It should be noted that donors were predominantly white British and more often female, and clonal diversity was possibly underestimated.

The sequencing here drew on peripheral blood, taken 28 days after the second AZD1222 dose. This sequence was found in an adult who received the AZD1222 COVID-19 vaccine. This rearrangement joins TRBV7-8 to TRBJ1-3, with a tentative D call TRBD1 (5 bases). CDR3 residues: CASSPISVGGFAGNTIYF. For the CDR3, the DNA is TGTGCCAGCAGCCCCATTTCCGTGGGGGGTTTCGCGGGAAACACCATATATTTT.